Included here is one TCR beta chain sequence, with context. It lacks a known antigen. No base quality values were provided; no much bigger clone lies one nucleotide off. Whole blood was collected in K2EDTA tubes by collaborating institutions according to the institutions' own protocols. For TCRbeta analysis, collaborators shipped samples as frozen whole blood, isolated PBMCs, or DNA extracted from either of those sample types. This sample stems from a study of blood T cell repertoires in COVID-19 (dated by TCRdb to between 2020 and 2021). About the investigation overall: Samples from collaborators originated in the United States, Italy and Spain and spanned both the acute and convalescent phases of COVID-19. The prospective study material was composed of cDNA or gDNA derived from T cells, B-cell-depleted T cells, or PBMCs. The dataset comprised deeply sampled blood TCRbeta repertoires from subjects exposed to, actively infected with, or recovered from COVID-19. The repertoires were made available in a free public database intended to serve as a resource for research on the immune response to SARS-CoV-2. The samples were drawn from the first 160 participants of the ongoing ImmuneRACE study and from some 1,300 subjects provided by 6 global collaborators. Nearly every sample came with metadata listing a de-identified subject ID, COVID-19 status, age in years and sex. HLA class I and class II types, where available, came from metadata supplied by the sample provider rather than from assay-based typing. Study-wide findings and limitations: The quantity of clinical and demographic metadata differed by source and by participant and was supplied without curation.

TCRbeta CDR3 regions were amplified from genomic DNA by means of the immunoSEQ Assay, a bias-controlled multiplex PCR. On the study's bioinformatics: The number of nucleated cells in each sample was estimated from the amplification of reference gene primers within the assay. To quantify the absolute abundance of each unique TCRbeta CDR3 rearrangement, sequence reads were collapsed and filtered. For each sample, productive Simpson clonality was calculated as the square root of Simpson's diversity index over productive rearrangements. The immuneACCESS repertoire file appears here via TCRdb, limited to in-frame rearrangements. These files lack a portion of the clones; in checked studies, under half of the deficit traces to unresolved V genes, and the cause of the others is not known. The DNA was the basis for D and trimming; V, J and clone size are from that table. In all, the sample holds roughly 190,000 clones, and roughly nine tenths of those were seen once. The top ten clonotypes cover 7% of the sample.

CDR1 and CDR2, looked up from the germline V gene, are SGHRS and YFSETQ. V loses 2 bases at its end and J loses 0 bases; junction bases beyond the gene matches: 10. The CDR3 starts with the cysteine, ends with the phenylalanine, and has 19 residues. Of the read, only the CDR3 DNA is kept; its 57 bases are in frame from base 1. This TCR was recovered from an elderly woman in a cohort sampled during active or convalescent COVID-19. The specimen sequenced was peripheral blood. The chain employs TRBV5-1 and TRBJ2-3, and TRBD2 matches 12 of the central bases. The nucleotide sequence is given as TGCGCCAGCAGCTTTGGGTTATGGACTAGCGGGAAGAGCACAGATACGCAGTATTTT. It codes for CASSFGLWTSGKSTDTQYF.